This entry concerns a single T cell receptor (beta chain). Its antigen remains unidentified. Qualities for individual bases were not recorded, and no much larger clone is one base off. Each collaborating institution followed its own protocols to collect whole blood in K2EDTA tubes. Collaborator samples were shipped for TCRbeta analysis as frozen whole blood, isolated PBMCs, or DNA extracted from either sample type. The data originate from a study of blood T cell repertoires in COVID-19 (dated by TCRdb to about 2020). Background for the entire study: Collaborator samples came from the United States, Italy and Spain and covered acute and convalescent phases of COVID-19. Sample metadata almost always included a de-identified subject ID, COVID-19 status, age in years and sex. The material from the prospective study consisted of cDNA or gDNA derived from T cells, B-cell-depleted T cells, or PBMCs. The samples were drawn from two sources: the first 160 participants of the ongoing ImmuneRACE study, and approximately 1,300 subjects contributed by 6 global collaborators. The repertoires were made available in a free public database intended to serve as a resource for research on the immune response to SARS-CoV-2. Where HLA class I and class II types were available, the types were taken from metadata supplied by the sample provider, not from assay-based typing. Subjects who had been exposed to COVID-19, were actively infected with it, or had recovered from it provided the deeply sampled blood TCRbeta repertoires that made up the dataset.

TCRbeta CDR3 regions were amplified from genomic DNA using the immunoSEQ Assay, a bias-controlled multiplex PCR. Per the source publication's procedure: Nucleated cell counts per sample were estimated from amplification of reference gene primers within the assay. Sequence reads were collapsed and filtered to measure the absolute abundance of every unique TCRbeta CDR3 rearrangement. For each sample, productive Simpson clonality was calculated as the square root of Simpson's diversity index across productive rearrangements. What TCRdb holds here is the immuneACCESS table cut down to in-frame rearrangements. Part of the clones is not present; checked against another copy, under half of the missing clones reflect an unresolved V gene, and the others are unexplained. The DNA gave D and trimming, while V, J and clone size come from that table. Within this sample are 150,000 to 200,000 clones, with about 88% of them counted one time only. The top ten clonotypes cover approximately 6.5% of the sample.

Summary of the overall study and its limitations: How much clinical and demographic metadata was included differed by source and by participant, and the metadata was provided uncurated.

From the cysteine up to the phenylalanine, the CDR3 has a length of 14 residues. The retained sequence is limited to the CDR3, 42 bases, with the frame set at the first base. Unmatched junction bases come to 5, with V trimmed by 4 bases and J by 6 bases. CDR1 SGHNT and CDR2 YYREEE are derived from the germline V gene (reference sequence). The chain employs TRBV5-4 and TRBJ2-2; 8 central nucleotides agree with TRBD2. The clonotype was recovered from an elderly woman in a cohort sampled during active or convalescent COVID-19. Sequencing was done on a sample of peripheral blood. The nucleotides read TGTGCCAGCAGCGGCGGGGGGTACGCCGGGGAGCTGTTTTTT. Translation gives CASSGGGYAGELFF. Full variable domain (CDR3 extended with the reference TRBV5-4 and TRBJ2-2 proteins): ETGVTQSPTHLIKTRGQQVTLRCSSQSGHNTVSWYQQALGQGPQFIFQYYREEENGRGNFPPRFSGLQFPNYSSELNVNALELDDSALYLCASSGGGYAGELFFGEGSRLTVL.